This passage covers 3 T cell receptor beta chains from one sample sequenced in a study of beta chain features in type 1 diabetes. Expressed TCRB transcripts were sequenced, since all the RNA that had been isolated was reverse transcribed. TCRdb's table, derived via immunoSEQ multiplex PCR, lists solely in-frame clones and lacks some. The sample has 150,000 or so clones; 6.5% to 10% are singletons. Overall study findings and caveats: Type 1 diabetes patients showed a moderate but significant shortening of TCRB CDR3s in all four CD4+ subsets.

For these TCRs, the target antigens are not known. Specimen: central memory CD4+ T cells from blood. All receptors come from a woman under 30 with type 1 diabetes.

This clone was recorded many times. V usage is TRBV29-1 and J usage is TRBJ2-5; D gene unclear. Germline CDR1 reads SQVTM; CDR2 reads ANQGSEA. V lost 3 bases and J lost 10, with 12 bases in between. There are 11 residues in the CDR3. CDR3 sequence: CSVDYGVIQYF. The CDR3 region has the DNA TGCAGCGTTGATTACGGAGTTATCCAGTACTTC.

The chain carries TRBV7-2 and TRBJ2-2; TRBD1 is a possible D gene (6 bases). The CDR3 has 14 residues. Trimming stripped 7 bases from V and 6 bases from J, with 15 bases between. Germline V lookup: CDR1 SGHTA, CDR2 FQGNSA. The CDR3: CASTQGGRPGELFF. DNA of the CDR3: TGTGCCAGCACCCAAGGGGGTCGGCCCGGGGAGCTGTTTTTT.

This clone was counted between two and nine times. V and J are TRBV4-1 and TRBJ2-3; 8 bases are a match to TRBD1. The CDR3 is made up of 16 amino acids. Germline V lookup: CDR1 MGHRA, CDR2 YSYEKL. V was pared by 3 bases and J by 4 bases, with 9 bases of the junction left unmatched. CDR3 region: CASSHGTGLQADTQYF. Here the CDR3 DNA reads TGCGCCAGCAGCCACGGGACAGGACTGCAGGCAGATACGCAGTATTTT.